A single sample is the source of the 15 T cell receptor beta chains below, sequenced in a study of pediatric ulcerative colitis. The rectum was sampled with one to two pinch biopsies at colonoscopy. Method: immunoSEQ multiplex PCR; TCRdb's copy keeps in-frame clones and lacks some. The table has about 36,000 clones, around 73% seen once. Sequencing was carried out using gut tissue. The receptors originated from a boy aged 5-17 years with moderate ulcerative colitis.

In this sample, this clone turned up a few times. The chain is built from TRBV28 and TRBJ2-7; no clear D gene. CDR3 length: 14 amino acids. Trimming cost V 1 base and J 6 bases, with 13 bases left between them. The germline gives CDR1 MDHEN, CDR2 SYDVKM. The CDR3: CASSLSGSGLEQYF. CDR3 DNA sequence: TGTGCCAGCAGTTTATCCGGTAGTGGGCTCGAGCAGTACTTC.

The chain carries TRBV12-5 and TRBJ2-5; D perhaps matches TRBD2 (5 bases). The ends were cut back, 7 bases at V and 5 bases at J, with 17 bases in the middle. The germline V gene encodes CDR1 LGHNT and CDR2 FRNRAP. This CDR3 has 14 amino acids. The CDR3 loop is CASVLGLNGETQYF. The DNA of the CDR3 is TGTGCTAGTGTACTAGGTCTCAATGGGGAGACCCAGTACTTC. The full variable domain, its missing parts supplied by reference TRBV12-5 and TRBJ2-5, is DARVTQTPRHKVTEMGQEVTMRCQPILGHNTVFWYRQTMMQGLELLAYFRNRAPLDDSGMPKDRFSAEMPDATLATLKIQPSEPRDSAVYFCASVLGLNGETQYFGPGTRLLVL.

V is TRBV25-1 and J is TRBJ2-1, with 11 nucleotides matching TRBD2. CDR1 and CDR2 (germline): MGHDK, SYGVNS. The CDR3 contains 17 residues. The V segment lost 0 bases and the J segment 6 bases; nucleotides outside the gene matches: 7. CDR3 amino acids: CASSEYGGLAGVNEQFF. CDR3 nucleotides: TGTGCCAGCAGTGAATATGGCGGACTAGCGGGCGTCAATGAGCAGTTCTTC.

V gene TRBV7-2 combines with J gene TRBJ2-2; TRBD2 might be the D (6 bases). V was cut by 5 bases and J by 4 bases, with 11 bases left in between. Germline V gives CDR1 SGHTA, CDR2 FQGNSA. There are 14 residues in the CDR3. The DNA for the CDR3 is TGTGCCAGCAGCCGGGACTGGGTCACCGGGGAGCTGTTTTTT. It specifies CASSRDWVTGELFF.

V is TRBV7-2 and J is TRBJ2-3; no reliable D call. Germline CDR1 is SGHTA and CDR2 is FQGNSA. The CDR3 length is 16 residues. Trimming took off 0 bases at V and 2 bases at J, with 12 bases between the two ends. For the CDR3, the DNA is TGTGCCAGCAGCTTAGCGGGCCAGGCGGCCACAGATACGCAGTATTTT. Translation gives CASSLAGQAATDTQYF. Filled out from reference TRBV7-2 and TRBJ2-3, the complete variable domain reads GAGVSQSPSNKVTEKGKDVELRCDPISGHTALYWYRQSLGQGLEFLIYFQGNSAPDKSGLPSDRFSAERTGGSVSTLTIQRTQQEDSAVYLCASSLAGQAATDTQYFGPGTRLTVL.

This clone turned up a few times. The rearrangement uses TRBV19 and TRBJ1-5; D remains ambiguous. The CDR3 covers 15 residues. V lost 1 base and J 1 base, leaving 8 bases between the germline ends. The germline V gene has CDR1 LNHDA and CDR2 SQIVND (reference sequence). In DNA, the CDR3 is TGTGCCAGTAGTATAGCTGGAGAAAGCAATCAGCCCCAGCATTTT. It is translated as CASSIAGESNQPQHF.

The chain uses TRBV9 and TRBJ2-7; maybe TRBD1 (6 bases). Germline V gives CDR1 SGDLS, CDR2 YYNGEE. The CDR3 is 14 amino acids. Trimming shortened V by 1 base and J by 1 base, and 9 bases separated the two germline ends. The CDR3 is CASSVTGRSYEQYF. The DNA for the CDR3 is TGTGCCAGCAGCGTAACAGGGAGATCCTACGAGCAGTACTTC. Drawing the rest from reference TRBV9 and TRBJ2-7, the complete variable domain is DSGVTQTPKHLITATGQRVTLRCSPRSGDLSVYWYQQSLDQGLQFLIQYYNGEERAKGNILERFSAQQFPDLHSELNLSSLELGDSALYFCASSVTGRSYEQYFGPGTRLTVT.

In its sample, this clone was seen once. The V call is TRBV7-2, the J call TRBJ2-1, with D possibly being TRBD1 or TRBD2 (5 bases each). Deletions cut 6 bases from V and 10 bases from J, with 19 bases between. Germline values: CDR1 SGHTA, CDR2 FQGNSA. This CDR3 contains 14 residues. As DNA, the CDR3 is TGTGCCAGCAGTCGGGACGGCCAACGGTGGGAGCAGTTCTTC. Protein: CASSRDGQRWEQFF.

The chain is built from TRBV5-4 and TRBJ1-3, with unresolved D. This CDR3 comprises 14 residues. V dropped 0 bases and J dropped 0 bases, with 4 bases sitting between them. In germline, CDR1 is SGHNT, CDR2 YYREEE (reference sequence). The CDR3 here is CASSLELSGNTIYF. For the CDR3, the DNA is TGTGCCAGCAGCTTGGAGCTCTCTGGAAACACCATATATTTT.

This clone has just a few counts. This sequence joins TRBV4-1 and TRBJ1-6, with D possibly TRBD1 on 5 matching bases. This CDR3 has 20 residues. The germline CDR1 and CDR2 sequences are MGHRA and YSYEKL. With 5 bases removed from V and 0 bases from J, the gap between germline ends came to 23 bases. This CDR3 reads CASSTAGARVGTSYNSPLHF. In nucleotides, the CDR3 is TGCGCCAGCAGCACGGCGGGTGCAAGGGTTGGGACCTCCTATAATTCACCCCTCCACTTT.

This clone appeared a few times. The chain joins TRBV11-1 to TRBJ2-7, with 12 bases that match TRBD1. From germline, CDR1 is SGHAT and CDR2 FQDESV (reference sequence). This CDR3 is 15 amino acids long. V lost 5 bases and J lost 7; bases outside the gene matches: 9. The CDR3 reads CASSPTGQGASEQYF. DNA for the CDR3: TGTGCCAGCAGCCCAACGGGACAGGGGGCTAGTGAGCAGTACTTC.

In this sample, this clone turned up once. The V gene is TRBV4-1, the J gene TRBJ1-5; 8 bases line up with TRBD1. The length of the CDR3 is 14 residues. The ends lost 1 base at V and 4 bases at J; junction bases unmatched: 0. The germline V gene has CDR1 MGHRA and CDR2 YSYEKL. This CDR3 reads CASSQGTGNQPQHF. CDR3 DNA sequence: TGCGCCAGCAGCCAAGGGACAGGGAATCAGCCCCAGCATTTT.

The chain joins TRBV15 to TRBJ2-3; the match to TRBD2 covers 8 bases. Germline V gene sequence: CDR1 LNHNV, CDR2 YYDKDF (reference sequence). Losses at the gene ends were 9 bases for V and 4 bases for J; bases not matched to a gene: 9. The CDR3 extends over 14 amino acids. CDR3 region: CATRTGGPSDTQYF. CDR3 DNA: TGTGCCACGAGAACGGGGGGGCCGTCAGATACGCAGTATTTT.

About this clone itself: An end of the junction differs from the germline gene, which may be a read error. CDR3 amino acids: CASSPGQGGTDTQYF. For the CDR3, the DNA is TGTGCTAGCAGTCCGGGACAGGGGGGCACAGATACGCAGTATTTT. The J gene is TRBJ2-3, the V gene TRBV7-7; TRBD1 agrees at 11 bases. Looked up from germline, CDR1 is SSHAT and CDR2 is FNYEAQ (reference sequence). The CDR3 covers 15 residues.

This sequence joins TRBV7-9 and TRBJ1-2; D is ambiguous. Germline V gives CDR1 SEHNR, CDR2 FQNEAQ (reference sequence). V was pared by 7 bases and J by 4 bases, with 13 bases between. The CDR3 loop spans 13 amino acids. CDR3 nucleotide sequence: TGTGCCAGCACAAGAGCAGTCGCCTATGGCTACACCTTC. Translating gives CASTRAVAYGYTF.